Each of the 26 T cell receptor beta chains below was sequenced from the same sample in a study of regulatory T cells in long-lasting Graves disease. Time point indicated: newly diagnosed GD, antithyroid drugs for less than 3 months. TCR sequences were obtained from RNA taken from PBMCs. Arm-PCR of CDR3 regions and iRepertoire HTBI primers were the basis on which TCR beta libraries were built. TCRdb used MiXCR to reprocess the multiplex PCR reads, holding one entry per CDR3 protein. This table holds about 620,000 distinct CDR3 sequences, roughly 16% found once. This same sample was also part of a study on T cells in Graves' hyperthyroidism and ophthalmopathy.

The input for sequencing was peripheral blood mononuclear cells (PBMCs), taken at new diagnosis, from a patient treated with antithyroid drugs. These receptors all stem from a young woman with Graves disease.

This clonotype has ten or more counts. The rearrangement links TRBV6-1 to TRBJ2-2; the D call may be TRBD1 or TRBD2 (5 bases each). Germline lookup yields CDR1 MNHNS and CDR2 SASEGT. V was pared by 4 bases and J by 7 bases, with 13 bases between. CDR3 length: 14 residues. The CDR3 nucleotides read TGTGCCAGCAGTGTGGGGCGGGCGAGCGGGGAGCTGTTTTTT. As protein: CASSVGRASGELFF.

This clonotype was seen a few times. J is TRBJ1-6 and V is TRBV18; D might be TRBD1 (5 bases). With 5 bases removed from V and 0 bases from J, the gap between germline ends came to 8 bases. Germline values: CDR1 KGHSH, CDR2 LQKENI. There are 15 residues in the CDR3. The CDR3 sequence is CASSATDSYNSPLHF. In DNA form, the CDR3 reads TGTGCCAGCTCAGCGACAGACTCCTATAATTCACCCCTCCACTTT.

This clonotype was detected only a few times. The chain combines TRBV28 with TRBJ2-7; perhaps TRBD2 as D (6 bases). The V end lost 6 bases, the J end lost 3 bases, and 15 bases lay between the germline ends. The CDR3 extends over 14 amino acids. The germline V gene encodes CDR1 MDHEN and CDR2 SYDVKM. The CDR3 here is CASRPGDQVYEQYF. CDR3 nucleotides: TGTGCCAGCAGGCCGGGGGACCAAGTCTACGAGCAGTACTTC.

Ten or more counts support this clonotype. J is TRBJ2-5 and V is TRBV6-4; D is perhaps TRBD1 (5 bases). Looked up from germline, CDR1 is MRHNA and CDR2 is SNTAGT. This CDR3 has 15 amino acids. The V gene lost 0 bases and the J gene lost 4 bases, with 12 bases spanning the gap. CDR3 coding DNA: TGTGCCAGCAGTGACTCGATCGGGCAGGGAGAGACCCAGTACTTC. Amino acid sequence: CASSDSIGQGETQYF.

This chain uses TRBV7-9 with TRBJ2-1; D is perhaps TRBD2 (5 bases). Deletions cut 5 bases from V and 9 bases from J, with 20 bases between. CDR1 and CDR2 (germline): SEHNR, FQNEAQ (reference sequence). There are 15 residues in the CDR3. CDR3 loop: CASSPLEVAEGEQFF. The CDR3 nucleotides read TGTGCCAGCAGCCCCCTGGAGGTAGCCGAAGGTGAGCAGTTCTTC. Supplemented by reference TRBV7-9 and TRBJ2-1, the full variable domain reads DTGVSQNPRHKITKRGQNVTFRCDPISEHNRLYWYRQTLGQGPEFLTYFQNEAQLEKSRLLSDRFSAERPKGSFSTLEIQRTEQGDSAMYLCASSPLEVAEGEQFFGPGTRLTVL.

This clonotype was seen ten or more times. The J gene is TRBJ1-6, the V gene TRBV24-1; 10 nucleotides match TRBD1. The CDR3 totals 15 residues. Germline values: CDR1 KGHDR, CDR2 SFDVKD. V lost 5 bases and J lost 6; bases outside the gene matches: 3. CDR3 region: CATSAGDRGNSPLHF. The CDR3 region has the DNA TGTGCCACCAGTGCTGGGGACAGGGGTAATTCACCCCTCCACTTT.

This clonotype was found many times. This chain joins TRBV28 and TRBJ2-3; 8 bases agree with TRBD1. Looked up from germline, CDR1 is MDHEN and CDR2 is SYDVKM. V was clipped by 5 bases and J by 4 bases; unmatched bases: 8. The CDR3 length is 15 residues. The CDR3 DNA follows: TGTGCCAGCAGTCTAACCCAGGGGGCGGCAGATACGCAGTATTTT. This gives the protein CASSLTQGAADTQYF.

The rearrangement joins TRBV29-1 to TRBJ1-2; 8 bases are a match to TRBD1. Trimming took 2 bases from V and 5 from J; bases not matched to a gene: 7. CDR1 and CDR2 from the germline V gene are SQVTM and ANQGSEA. The CDR3 length is 14 residues. CDR3 sequence: CSVELTGERYGYTF. Here the CDR3 DNA reads TGCAGCGTTGAATTGACAGGGGAAAGGTATGGCTACACCTTC.

This clonotype was seen only a few times. The rearrangement links TRBV5-1 to TRBJ2-1; no clear D. V was pared by 1 base and J by 6 bases, with 8 bases between. The CDR3 runs 13 residues. Germline CDR1 reads SGHRS; CDR2 reads YFSETQ. The CDR3 loop is CASSLSVVNEQFF. In DNA form, the CDR3 reads TGCGCCAGCAGCTTGTCGGTCGTCAATGAGCAGTTCTTC.

The chain employs TRBV20-1 and TRBJ2-1, with D uncertain. Germline V gene sequence: CDR1 DFQATT, CDR2 SNEGSKA (reference sequence). This CDR3 is built from 13 residues. Trimming left V 6 bases short and J 0 bases short, with 9 bases between. CDR3 region: CSAHISSYNEQFF. DNA for the CDR3: TGCAGTGCCCATATAAGCTCCTACAATGAGCAGTTCTTC.

The table lists this clonotype with many counts. The chain carries TRBV19 and TRBJ2-5; D gene ambiguous. The CDR3 has 14 amino acids. Trimming shortened V by 5 bases and J by 2 bases, and 12 bases separated the two germline ends. CDR1 is LNHDA, CDR2 SQIVND, per germline (reference sequence). The CDR3: CASSRRTAQETQYF. CDR3 sequence (DNA): TGTGCCAGTAGTCGCCGGACGGCTCAAGAGACCCAGTACTTC.

The chain couples TRBV19 to TRBJ2-1; a weak D match, TRBD2 (6 bases). V shed 7 bases and J shed 9 bases, with 16 bases lying between them. CDR3 size: 13 residues. Germline V gives CDR1 LNHDA, CDR2 SQIVND (reference sequence). The CDR3 spells CASTAGGAGEQFF. Here the CDR3 DNA reads TGTGCCAGTACTGCTGGAGGGGCGGGTGAGCAGTTCTTC. Full variable domain (outside the CDR3, taken from reference TRBV19 and TRBJ2-1): DGGITQSPKYLFRKEGQNVTLSCEQNLNHDAMYWYRQDPGQGLRLIYYSQIVNDFQKGDIAEGYSVSREKKESFPLTVTSAQKNPTAFYLCASTAGGAGEQFFGPGTRLTVL.

The chain employs TRBV6-2 or TRBV6-3 and TRBJ1-2, with D perhaps matching TRBD1 (5 bases). Trimming removed 6 bases at V and 4 bases at J, with 12 bases between. The CDR3 is made up of 13 amino acids. CDR1 MNHEY and CDR2 SVGEGT come from the germline V gene. CDR3 amino acids: CASSVTQGYGYTF. The CDR3 DNA follows: TGTGCCAGCAGCGTAACTCAGGGCTATGGCTACACCTTC.

Ten or more counts support this clonotype. V usage is TRBV2 and J usage is TRBJ1-1; D is undetermined. The CDR3 spans 15 residues. Trimming took 7 bases from V and 6 from J, leaving 21 bases between them. Germline values: CDR1 SNHLY, CDR2 FYNNEI. DNA for the CDR3: TGTGCCAGCACCACTCAGTGGGGTGTTGGCGCTGAAGCTTTCTTT. Protein product: CASTTQWGVGAEAFF.

This clonotype has just a few counts. J is TRBJ2-5 and V is TRBV7-3, with D perhaps matching TRBD1 or TRBD2 (5 bases each). V was trimmed by 1 base and J by 2 bases, leaving 11 bases between them. This CDR3 contains 15 residues. Germline V gene data show CDR1 as SGHTA and CDR2 as FQGTGA. CDR3 sequence (DNA): TGTGCCAGCAGCTTAATGGGGACGAGACAAGAGACCCAGTACTTC. Translation: CASSLMGTRQETQYF. The full variable domain, in which reference TRBV7-3 and TRBJ2-5 provide the parts outside the CDR3, is GAGVSQTPSNKVTEKGKYVELRCDPISGHTALYWYRQSLGQGPEFLIYFQGTGAADDSGLPNDRFFAVRPEGSVSTLKIQRTERGDSAVYLCASSLMGTRQETQYFGPGTRLLVL.

This clonotype was seen ten or more times. This chain connects TRBV11-2 to TRBJ1-1; D possibly corresponds to TRBD1 (5 bases). Looked up from germline, CDR1 is SGHAT and CDR2 is FQNNGV. This CDR3 has 15 residues. The ends were cut back, 1 base at V and 5 bases at J, with 14 bases in the middle. The CDR3 reads CASSLGTQGRTEAFF. The CDR3 DNA reads as TGTGCCAGCAGCTTAGGAACCCAGGGTAGGACTGAAGCTTTCTTT.

This clonotype showed up just a few times. This chain uses TRBV20-1 with TRBJ2-1; 10 nucleotides line up with TRBD1. Germline assignment: CDR1 DFQATT and CDR2 SNEGSKA (reference sequence). The ends lost 4 bases at V and 8 bases at J; junction bases unmatched: 5. The CDR3 has 13 amino acids. The CDR3 protein is CSATGQGFYEQFF. Written as DNA, the CDR3 is TGCAGTGCTACGGGACAGGGGTTCTATGAGCAGTTCTTC.

This clonotype was recorded at least ten times. The gene calls are TRBV12-3 or TRBV12-4 and TRBJ1-2, with D possibly matching TRBD1 (6 bases). The germline V and J ends were trimmed by 5 bases and 4 bases, with 8 bases remaining between them. This CDR3 region has 12 residues. The CDR3 region has the DNA TGTGCCAGCAGTGTACAGGGCTATGGCTACACCTTC. Encoded protein: CASSVQGYGYTF.

The V and J genes are TRBV7-9 and TRBJ2-7, with D perhaps given as TRBD1 or TRBD2 (5 bases each). V lost 7 bases and J lost 3, with 13 bases in between. CDR1 and CDR2 (germline): SEHNR, FQNEAQ (reference sequence). The CDR3 totals 13 residues. CDR3 in DNA: TGTGCCAGCACCAGGGCGGGTAGCTACGAGCAGTACTTC. Its protein is CASTRAGSYEQYF.

This chain uses TRBV6-1 with TRBJ1-4; no firm D call. V gave up 6 bases and J gave up 2 bases, with 13 bases separating them. CDR3 length: 15 amino acids. Germline CDR1 reads MNHNS; CDR2 reads SASEGT. CDR3 coding DNA: TGTGCCAGCAGCCAAGACCTTAGGACTAATGAAAAACTGTTTTTT. Translation gives CASSQDLRTNEKLFF.

The rearrangement joins TRBV30 to TRBJ1-5; 10 bases match TRBD1. The germline V gene has CDR1 GTSNPN and CDR2 SVGIG (reference sequence). CDR3 length: 14 residues. V shed 3 bases, J shed 4 bases, and the junction held 3 bases outside the gene matches. The CDR3 nucleotides read TGTGCCTGGAGCCGGACAGGGGGTAATCAGCCCCAGCATTTT. Translated: CAWSRTGGNQPQHF.

The V gene is TRBV6-2 or TRBV6-3, the J gene TRBJ1-6; no firm D call. Per the germline V gene, CDR1 is MNHEY and CDR2 is SVGEGT. Trimming pared 7 bases from V and 7 bases from J, leaving 14 bases between. The CDR3 runs to 14 residues. In nucleotides, the CDR3 is TGTGCCAGCACCCTAGGCACGAAAAATTCACCCCTCCACTTT. Protein product: CASTLGTKNSPLHF.

This clonotype occurred a few times. V gene TRBV19 combines with J gene TRBJ1-5; D is ambiguous. The CDR3 has 15 amino acids. CDR1 and CDR2 (germline): LNHDA, SQIVND (reference sequence). V gave up 1 base and J gave up 2 bases, with 9 bases separating them. The CDR3 nucleotides read TGTGCCAGTAGTATAGGATTCAATGGCAATCAGCCCCAGCATTTT. Translating it yields CASSIGFNGNQPQHF.

V and J are TRBV5-1 and TRBJ2-1; 11 positions match TRBD1. V shed 5 bases, J shed 2 bases, and the junction held 18 bases outside the gene matches. Looked up from germline, CDR1 is SGHRS and CDR2 is YFSETQ. The CDR3 is made up of 20 amino acids. The CDR3 reads CASRKTPGQGDLGAYNEQFF. The CDR3 nucleotides are TGCGCCAGCAGAAAAACTCCGGGACAGGGGGATCTCGGCGCCTACAATGAGCAGTTCTTC.

The J gene is TRBJ1-5, the V gene TRBV15; a possible D gene is TRBD1 (5 bases). The V end was cut by 0 bases, the J end by 4 bases, with 22 bases between. The CDR3 runs 19 residues. Germline assignment: CDR1 LNHNV and CDR2 YYDKDF (reference sequence). The CDR3: CATSRDFASGTVRNQPQHF. Here the CDR3 DNA reads TGTGCCACCAGCAGAGATTTTGCGTCAGGGACGGTTCGGAATCAGCCCCAGCATTTT.

A few counts support this clonotype. The rearrangement links TRBV6-1 to TRBJ2-1; D is uncertain. Between the trimmed V and J ends, which lost 3 bases and 8 bases, there was a span of 14 bases. The CDR3 loop spans 14 amino acids. Germline-derived CDR1 and CDR2 are MNHNS and SASEGT. The CDR3 loop is CASSDPPEYHEQFF. In nucleotides, the CDR3 is TGTGCCAGCAGTGACCCTCCCGAGTACCATGAGCAGTTCTTC.